Following are 32 T cell receptor beta chains from one sample sequenced in a study of CD8 T cells in Susac syndrome. RNA was extracted with the RNeasy kit, and a quantity of roughly 0.5 to 1 ug was reverse transcribed using random hexamers. TCRdb used MiXCR to reprocess the immunoSEQ multiplex PCR reads, holding one entry per CDR3 protein. Found here are about 150,000 distinct CDR3 sequences, roughly 94% of them singletons; the top ten hold 0.21%. What was sequenced was CD8+ T cells from PBMCs. These receptor sequences come from a human donor with multiple sclerosis.

V gene TRBV7-9 combines with J gene TRBJ2-3; D gene ambiguous. V gave up 6 bases and J gave up 0 bases, with 4 bases separating them. The length of the CDR3 is 12 residues. Germline CDR1 SEHNR, CDR2 FQNEAQ (reference sequence). The CDR3 bases are TGTGCCAGCAGGATTAGCACAGATACGCAGTATTTT. This gives the protein CASRISTDTQYF. Full variable domain (missing parts from reference TRBV7-9 and TRBJ2-3): DTGVSQNPRHKITKRGQNVTFRCDPISEHNRLYWYRQTLGQGPEFLTYFQNEAQLEKSRLLSDRFSAERPKGSFSTLEIQRTEQGDSAMYLCASRISTDTQYFGPGTRLTVL.

The rearrangement uses TRBV12-3 or TRBV12-4 and TRBJ2-5; 12 bases line up with TRBD2. This CDR3 spans 15 amino acids. The trim removed 5 bases at V and 5 bases at J, leaving 6 bases unmatched. The CDR3 DNA sequence: TGTGCCAGCAGTCCGCTAGCGGGGGGGCTGGAGACCCAGTACTTC. Translating it yields CASSPLAGGLETQYF.

This chain links TRBV15 with TRBJ1-5, with TRBD1 as a possible D gene (5 bases). CDR3 size: 15 residues. V was trimmed by 0 bases and J by 6 bases, leaving 12 bases between them. Germline V gives CDR1 LNHNV, CDR2 YYDKDF (reference sequence). The CDR3 sequence: CATSRDGGEGQPQHF. CDR3 DNA: TGTGCCACCAGCAGAGATGGAGGGGAGGGTCAGCCCCAGCATTTT.

The J gene is TRBJ2-5, the V gene TRBV15, with D perhaps matching TRBD1 or TRBD2 (5 bases each). The V gene's germline CDR1 is LNHNV and CDR2 YYDKDF (reference sequence). CDR3 length: 15 residues. The V gene lost 1 base and the J gene lost 2 bases, with 11 bases spanning the gap. In DNA, the CDR3 is TGTGCCACCAGCAGAGTCGGGACGCATCAAGAGACCCAGTACTTC. It translates to CATSRVGTHQETQYF.

The V and J genes are TRBV7-9 and TRBJ2-7; maybe TRBD1 (5 bases). V dropped 5 bases and J dropped 3 bases, with 11 bases sitting between them. Germline values: CDR1 SEHNR, CDR2 FQNEAQ (reference sequence). The CDR3 has 13 amino acids. The CDR3 DNA reads as TGTGCCAGCAGCCAGGACAAGTACTACGAGCAGTACTTC. As protein: CASSQDKYYEQYF.

This clonotype was observed once. The V gene is TRBV2, the J gene TRBJ2-7; possibly TRBD1 for D (5 bases). The CDR3 totals 12 residues. Looked up from germline, CDR1 is SNHLY and CDR2 is FYNNEI. V was clipped by 9 bases and J by 4 bases, with 13 bases between them. The CDR3 coding sequence is TGTGCCAGTCAGGGCGGCCGGTACGAGCAGTACTTC. This codes for CASQGGRYEQYF.

This chain joins TRBV30 and TRBJ2-7; no definite D call. Germline V gene data show CDR1 as GTSNPN and CDR2 as SVGIG (reference sequence). This CDR3 is 12 amino acids long. V was shortened by 1 base and J by 1 base, with 5 bases between the two germline ends. CDR3 amino acids: CAWSGFSYEQYF. The CDR3 DNA follows: TGTGCCTGGAGTGGTTTTTCCTACGAGCAGTACTTC.

Here the CDR3 reads CASSQELYNQPQHF. In DNA form, the CDR3 reads TGCGCCAGCAGCCAAGAACTCTACAATCAGCCCCAGCATTTT. V is TRBV4-1 and J is TRBJ1-5; D unresolved. Trimming shortened V by 0 bases and J by 3 bases, and 6 bases separated the two germline ends. This CDR3 has 14 amino acids. Germline CDR1 MGHRA, CDR2 YSYEKL.

This clonotype was observed a single time. The chain links TRBV15 to TRBJ2-1, with 7 bases aligning to TRBD1. The trim removed 5 bases at V and 10 bases at J, leaving 14 bases unmatched. The CDR3 runs 15 residues. Germline V gives CDR1 LNHNV, CDR2 YYDKDF (reference sequence). The CDR3 loop is CATSYDRVHAREQFF. The CDR3 bases are TGTGCCACCAGCTACGACAGGGTTCATGCACGGGAGCAGTTCTTC.

This chain connects TRBV2 to TRBJ2-7, with 7 bases lining up with TRBD1. Germline V lookup: CDR1 SNHLY, CDR2 FYNNEI. Trimming took 6 bases from V and 9 from J; bases not matched to a gene: 2. This CDR3 has 10 amino acids. CDR3 DNA: TGTGCCAGCAGCGGGGACAGGCAGTACTTC. It specifies CASSGDRQYF.

CDR3 sequence reads: CASILSWGEGTGELFF. The DNA of the CDR3 is TGTGCCAGCATCCTGTCGTGGGGAGAGGGCACCGGGGAGCTGTTTTTT. This sequence joins TRBV5-6 and TRBJ2-2, with a weak D call TRBD2 (5 bases). The CDR3 length is 16 residues. Germline V CDR1 and CDR2: SGHDT, YYEEEE. Trimming pared 6 bases from V and 4 bases from J, leaving 19 bases between.

The CDR3 sequence: CASTVAGGYNEQFF. The DNA of the CDR3 is TGTGCCAGCACGGTAGCGGGGGGTTACAATGAGCAGTTCTTC. The gene calls are TRBV2 and TRBJ2-1, with 10 bases identical to TRBD2. The CDR3 is 14 residues long. Trimming took 7 bases from V and 4 from J; bases not matched to a gene: 4. CDR1 is SNHLY, CDR2 FYNNEI, per germline. Variable domain in full (rest from reference TRBV2 and TRBJ2-1): EPEVTQTPSHQVTQMGQEVILRCVPISNHLYFYWYRQILGQKVEFLVSFYNNEISEKSEIFDDQFSVERPDGSNFTLKIRSTKLEDSAMYFCASTVAGGYNEQFFGPGTRLTVL.

This clonotype has only one observation. J is TRBJ2-2 and V is TRBV4-1; D gene ambiguous. Germline CDR1 reads MGHRA; CDR2 reads YSYEKL. Trimming cost V 1 base and J 3 bases, with 3 bases left between them. This CDR3 region has 13 residues. CDR3 protein: CASSQVDTGELFF. CDR3 nucleotides: TGCGCCAGCAGCCAAGTCGACACCGGGGAGCTGTTTTTT.

This chain joins TRBV20-1 and TRBJ1-2; D is perhaps TRBD1 (6 bases). CDR3 size: 13 residues. V dropped 3 bases and J dropped 2 bases, with 10 bases sitting between them. CDR1 and CDR2 from the germline V gene are DFQATT and SNEGSKA (reference sequence). The CDR3 region is CSARSGDNYGYTF. CDR3 DNA sequence: TGCAGTGCTAGGTCAGGGGACAACTATGGCTACACCTTC.

This clonotype has more than one count but fewer than ten. This sequence joins TRBV5-5 and TRBJ1-2, with D hard to call. There are 14 residues in the CDR3. Trimming shortened V by 0 bases and J by 6 bases, and 12 bases separated the two germline ends. Germline V gene lookup returns CDR1 SGHKS and CDR2 YYEKEE (reference sequence). The DNA of the CDR3 is TGTGCCAGCAGCTTGGCCGGGAGATCGGATGGCTACACCTTC. Translating it yields CASSLAGRSDGYTF.

This chain uses TRBV20-1 with TRBJ1-2, with a possible D match to TRBD1 (5 bases). Trimming cost V 0 bases and J 5 bases, with 13 bases left between them. The CDR3 covers 14 residues. The germline V gene encodes CDR1 DFQATT and CDR2 SNEGSKA (reference sequence). The CDR3 bases are TGCAGTGCTAGAGATCCCGCCAGGGAATATGGCTACACCTTC. Residues: CSARDPAREYGYTF.

The rearrangement joins TRBV6-2 or TRBV6-3 to TRBJ1-5; a possible D gene is TRBD1 (6 bases). CDR1 and CDR2 (germline): MNHEY, SVGEGT. Trimming pared 6 bases from V and 9 bases from J, leaving 12 bases between. This CDR3 has 12 residues. The CDR3 spells CASSLQGPPQHF. CDR3 DNA: TGTGCCAGCAGCCTACAGGGTCCGCCCCAGCATTTT.

The chain joins TRBV29-1 to TRBJ1-1; D may be TRBD1 (5 bases). This CDR3 comprises 15 residues. V gave up 5 bases and J gave up 0 bases, with 16 bases separating them. The germline gives CDR1 SQVTM, CDR2 ANQGSEA. Here the CDR3 DNA reads TGCAGCGTTTGGGCGGACAACTATTTGAACACTGAAGCTTTCTTT. Translated, it gives CSVWADNYLNTEAFF.

The V call is TRBV20-1, the J call TRBJ2-1; 9 bases map to TRBD1. V shed 0 bases, J shed 7 bases, and the junction held 10 bases outside the gene matches. The CDR3 sequence is 16 residues long. CDR1 and CDR2 from the germline V gene are DFQATT and SNEGSKA (reference sequence). Here the CDR3 DNA reads TGCAGTGCTAGAGATGGAGGGACAGGGCGGCGGAATGAGCAGTTCTTC. Translating gives CSARDGGTGRRNEQFF.

The J gene is TRBJ2-1, the V gene TRBV9, with D hard to call. The CDR3 consists of 13 residues. Looked up from germline, CDR1 is SGDLS and CDR2 is YYNGEE. V was shortened by 4 bases and J by 3 bases, with 8 bases between the two germline ends. The CDR3 DNA reads TGTGCCAGCAGCAGTTCCGACTACAATGAGCAGTTCTTC. Translated, it gives CASSSSDYNEQFF.

This clonotype was picked up one time. V and J are TRBV7-8 and TRBJ2-5, with TRBD2 matching 8 bases. The CDR3 totals 14 residues. The ends lost 8 bases at V and 4 bases at J; junction bases unmatched: 9. The V gene's germline CDR1 is SGHVS and CDR2 FQNEAQ. The CDR3 here is CASVDSGAVETQYF. CDR3 bases: TGTGCCAGCGTGGATAGCGGGGCGGTAGAGACCCAGTACTTC.

The table lists this clonotype with a count of one. The chain employs TRBV13 and TRBJ2-1; 13 nucleotides align to TRBD2. The length of the CDR3 is 15 residues. Per germline, CDR1 PRHDT and CDR2 FYEKMQ (reference sequence). The trim removed 2 bases at V and 9 bases at J, leaving 4 bases unmatched. CDR3 DNA: TGTGCCAGCAGCTTAAGACTAGCGGGGGGTGGTGAGCAGTTCTTC. This encodes CASSLRLAGGGEQFF.

CDR3: CASSPSTGTNTEAFF. The CDR3 nucleotides are TGTGCCAGTAGTCCATCGACAGGCACCAACACTGAAGCTTTCTTT. The gene calls are TRBV19 and TRBJ1-1; D is possibly TRBD1 (6 bases). The V end was cut by 5 bases, the J end by 2 bases, with 15 bases between. This CDR3 is built from 15 residues. Germline values: CDR1 LNHDA, CDR2 SQIVND (reference sequence).

The chain has TRBV20-1 and TRBJ2-7; the D gene is possibly TRBD1 (5 bases). CDR1 DFQATT and CDR2 SNEGSKA come from the germline V gene (reference sequence). V lost 1 base and J 4 bases, leaving 17 bases between the germline ends. CDR3 length: 15 residues. The CDR3 DNA is TGCAGTGCTAGAGCCCGAGAGACCCCAGGGTACGAGCAGTACTTC. Residues: CSARARETPGYEQYF.

The V call is TRBV29-1, the J call TRBJ2-2, with TRBD1 identical over 8 bases. The CDR3 is 14 amino acids. With 4 bases clipped from V and 2 bases from J, the junction kept 3 bases outside the gene matches. Germline lookup yields CDR1 SQVTM and CDR2 ANQGSEA. CDR3: CSVVDRENTGELFF. In DNA form, the CDR3 reads TGCAGCGTTGTGGACAGGGAAAACACCGGGGAGCTGTTTTTT.

The chain has TRBV20-1 and TRBJ1-5, with D unresolved. The CDR3 spans 15 residues. Germline CDR1 reads DFQATT; CDR2 reads SNEGSKA (reference sequence). Trimming took off 1 base at V and 0 bases at J, with 10 bases between the two ends. The CDR3 spells CSARGPTISNQPQHF. The CDR3 nucleotides are TGCAGTGCTAGAGGCCCAACCATTAGCAATCAGCCCCAGCATTTT.

This clonotype appeared a single time. This sequence joins TRBV5-1 and TRBJ1-2; D perhaps matches TRBD1 (5 bases). Germline CDR1 and CDR2: SGHRS and YFSETQ. V was trimmed by 4 bases and J by 4 bases, leaving 11 bases between them. The CDR3 is made up of 13 amino acids. CDR3 sequence: CASSGGTLYGYTF. The CDR3 DNA sequence: TGCGCCAGCAGCGGCGGGACGCTCTATGGCTACACCTTC.

The V gene is TRBV27, the J gene TRBJ2-1, with unresolved D. The CDR3 runs to 14 residues. The germline V and J ends were trimmed by 5 bases and 8 bases, with 16 bases remaining between them. Germline V gene data show CDR1 as MNHEY and CDR2 as SMNVEV (reference sequence). The CDR3 spells CASSRRSLGDEQFF. Here the CDR3 DNA reads TGTGCCAGCAGTCGTCGGAGCCTTGGGGATGAGCAGTTCTTC.

This clonotype has just one count. The chain is built from TRBV20-1 and TRBJ1-5; no reliable D call. CDR3 length equals 15 residues. Trimming stripped 2 bases from V and 11 bases from J, with 22 bases between. In germline, CDR1 is DFQATT, CDR2 SNEGSKA (reference sequence). The CDR3 spells CSARPLGGPVKAQHF. The CDR3 DNA is TGCAGTGCTAGACCTCTCGGCGGCCCGGTCAAGGCCCAGCATTTT.

The chain joins TRBV3-1 to TRBJ2-3, with D perhaps matching TRBD1 (6 bases). Trimming took 2 bases from V and 0 from J, leaving 12 bases between them. This CDR3 region has 16 residues. CDR1 is LGHDT and CDR2 is YNNKEL in the germline V gene (reference sequence). The CDR3, as DNA: TGTGCCAGCAGCCAAAACAGGGTCTCTAGCACAGATACGCAGTATTTT. Translated, it gives CASSQNRVSSTDTQYF.

The CDR3 region has the DNA TGCAGTGCTAGAGGGTGGCAGGGGGCCCCTTACGAGCAGTACTTC. Protein product: CSARGWQGAPYEQYF. The chain has TRBV20-1 and TRBJ2-7, with TRBD1 matching 8 bases. Germline assignment: CDR1 DFQATT and CDR2 SNEGSKA (reference sequence). CDR3 length equals 15 residues. V dropped 1 base and J dropped 4; count of bases not matched to a gene: 9.

This clonotype has only one observation. The junction and the germline gene differ at one end; a read error may be behind it. This chain links TRBV12-3 or TRBV12-4 with TRBJ1-1, with TRBD1 identical over 7 bases. CDR3 length: 14 amino acids. The CDR3 spells CASRPRGQRKRFVF. The CDR3 bases are TGTGCCAGCAGGCCAAGGGGGCAGCGAAAAAGGTTTGTCTTT.